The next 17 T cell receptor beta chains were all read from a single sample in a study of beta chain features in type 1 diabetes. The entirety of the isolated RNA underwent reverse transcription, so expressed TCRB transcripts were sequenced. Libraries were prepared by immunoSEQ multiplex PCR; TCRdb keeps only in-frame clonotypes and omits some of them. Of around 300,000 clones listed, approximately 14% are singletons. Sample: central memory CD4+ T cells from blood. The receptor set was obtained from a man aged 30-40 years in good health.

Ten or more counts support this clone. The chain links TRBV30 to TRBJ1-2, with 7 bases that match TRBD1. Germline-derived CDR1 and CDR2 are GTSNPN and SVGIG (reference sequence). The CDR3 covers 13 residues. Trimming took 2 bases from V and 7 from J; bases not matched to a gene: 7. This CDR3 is CAWSYRGPSGYTF. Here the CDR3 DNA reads TGTGCCTGGAGTTACAGGGGACCCAGTGGCTACACCTTC. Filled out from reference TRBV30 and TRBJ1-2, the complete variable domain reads SQTIHQWPATLVQPVGSPLSLECTVEGTSNPNLYWYRQAAGRGLQLLFYSVGIGQISSEVPQNLSASRPQDRQFILSSKKLLLSDSGFYLCAWSYRGPSGYTFGSGTRLTVV.

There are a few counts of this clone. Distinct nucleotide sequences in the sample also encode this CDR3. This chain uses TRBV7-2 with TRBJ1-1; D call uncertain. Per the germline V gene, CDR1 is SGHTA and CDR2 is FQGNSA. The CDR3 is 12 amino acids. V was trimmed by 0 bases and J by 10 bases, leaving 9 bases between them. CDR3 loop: CASSLAGLGAFF. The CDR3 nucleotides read TGTGCCAGCAGCTTAGCCGGTCTTGGAGCTTTCTTT.

The CDR3 coding sequence is TGTGCCAGCAACCCGAGCGGGGGTCGCACAGATACGCAGTATTTT. Translation: CASNPSGGRTDTQYF. The chain recombines TRBV6-1 with TRBJ2-3, with 8 bases that match TRBD2. Germline-derived CDR1 and CDR2 are MNHNS and SASEGT. V lost 7 bases to trimming and J lost 1 base; unmatched junction nucleotides: 7. The CDR3 has 15 residues.

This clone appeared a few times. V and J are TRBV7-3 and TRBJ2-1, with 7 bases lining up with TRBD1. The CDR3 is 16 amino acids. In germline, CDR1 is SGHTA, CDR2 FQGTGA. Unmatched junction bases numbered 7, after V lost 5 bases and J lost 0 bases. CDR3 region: CASSKTGPSSYNEQFF. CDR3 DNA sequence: TGTGCCAGCAGCAAGACAGGGCCTAGCTCCTACAATGAGCAGTTCTTC.

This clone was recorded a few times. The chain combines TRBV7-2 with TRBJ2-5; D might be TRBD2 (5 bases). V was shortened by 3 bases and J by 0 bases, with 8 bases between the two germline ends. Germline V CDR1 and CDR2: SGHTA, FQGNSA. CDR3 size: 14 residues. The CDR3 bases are TGTGCCAGCAGCTTCGGGATGTACCAAGAGACCCAGTACTTC. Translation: CASSFGMYQETQYF.

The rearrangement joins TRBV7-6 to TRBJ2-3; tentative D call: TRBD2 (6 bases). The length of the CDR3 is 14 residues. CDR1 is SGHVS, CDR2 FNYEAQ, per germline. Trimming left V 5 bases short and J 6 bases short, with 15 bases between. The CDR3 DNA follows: TGTGCCAGCAGCACCCCCAGTCGGGGGGATACGCAGTATTTT. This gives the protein CASSTPSRGDTQYF.

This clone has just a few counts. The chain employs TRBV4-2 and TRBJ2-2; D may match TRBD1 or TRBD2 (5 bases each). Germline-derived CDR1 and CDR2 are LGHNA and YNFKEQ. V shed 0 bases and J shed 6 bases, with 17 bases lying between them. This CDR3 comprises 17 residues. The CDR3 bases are TGTGCCAGCAGCCAAGATGGGATCGGGGCTAGACCCGGGGAGCTGTTTTTT. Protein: CASSQDGIGARPGELFF.

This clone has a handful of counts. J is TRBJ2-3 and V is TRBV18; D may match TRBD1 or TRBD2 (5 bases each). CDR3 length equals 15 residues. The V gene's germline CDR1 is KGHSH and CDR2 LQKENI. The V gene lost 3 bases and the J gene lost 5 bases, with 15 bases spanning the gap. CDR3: CASSPVPGRIDTQYF. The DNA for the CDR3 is TGTGCCAGCTCACCCGTCCCGGGACGGATAGATACGCAGTATTTT.

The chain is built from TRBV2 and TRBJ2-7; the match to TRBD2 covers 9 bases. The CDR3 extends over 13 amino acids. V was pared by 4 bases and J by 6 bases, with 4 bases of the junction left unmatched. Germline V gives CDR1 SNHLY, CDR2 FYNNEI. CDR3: CASSGGGASEQYF. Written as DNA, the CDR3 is TGTGCCAGCAGTGGCGGGGGGGCAAGCGAGCAGTACTTC.

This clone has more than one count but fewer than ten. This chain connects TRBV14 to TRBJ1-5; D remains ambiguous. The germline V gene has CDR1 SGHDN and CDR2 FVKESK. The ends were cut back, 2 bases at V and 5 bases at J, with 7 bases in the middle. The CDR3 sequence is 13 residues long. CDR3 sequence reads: CASSQYIDQPQHF. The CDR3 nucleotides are TGTGCCAGCAGCCAATACATTGATCAGCCCCAGCATTTT.

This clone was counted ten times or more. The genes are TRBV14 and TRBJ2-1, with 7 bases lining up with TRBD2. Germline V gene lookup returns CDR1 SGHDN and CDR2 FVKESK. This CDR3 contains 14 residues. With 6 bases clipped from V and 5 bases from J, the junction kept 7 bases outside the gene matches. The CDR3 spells CASSPTSRDNEQFF. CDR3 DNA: TGTGCCAGCAGTCCGACTAGCAGAGACAATGAGCAGTTCTTC.

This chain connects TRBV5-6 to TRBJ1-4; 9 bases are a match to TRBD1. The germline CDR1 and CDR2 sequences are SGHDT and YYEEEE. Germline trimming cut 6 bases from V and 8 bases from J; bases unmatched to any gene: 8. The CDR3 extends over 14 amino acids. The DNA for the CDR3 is TGTGCCAGCACGTACAGGGGGCGCGGGGAAAAACTGTTTTTT. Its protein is CASTYRGRGEKLFF. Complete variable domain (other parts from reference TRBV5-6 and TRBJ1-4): DAGVTQSPTHLIKTRGQQVTLRCSPKSGHDTVSWYQQALGQGPQFIFQYYEEEERQRGNFPDRFSGHQFPNYSSELNVNALLLGDSALYLCASTYRGRGEKLFFGSGTQLSVL.

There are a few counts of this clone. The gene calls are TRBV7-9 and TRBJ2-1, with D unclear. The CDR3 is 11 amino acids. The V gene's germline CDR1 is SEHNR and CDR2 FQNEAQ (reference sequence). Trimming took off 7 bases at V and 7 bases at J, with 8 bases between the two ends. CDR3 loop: CASTRDNEQFF. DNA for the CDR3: TGTGCCAGCACGCGAGATAATGAGCAGTTCTTC. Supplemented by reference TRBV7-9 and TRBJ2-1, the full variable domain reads DTGVSQNPRHKITKRGQNVTFRCDPISEHNRLYWYRQTLGQGPEFLTYFQNEAQLEKSRLLSDRFSAERPKGSFSTLEIQRTEQGDSAMYLCASTRDNEQFFGPGTRLTVL.

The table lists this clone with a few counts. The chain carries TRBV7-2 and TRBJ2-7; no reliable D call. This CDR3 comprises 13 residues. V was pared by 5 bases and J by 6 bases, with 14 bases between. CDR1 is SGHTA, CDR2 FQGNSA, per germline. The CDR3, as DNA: TGTGCCAGCAGCACTGAACGGAGAACCGAGCAGTACTTC. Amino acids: CASSTERRTEQYF.

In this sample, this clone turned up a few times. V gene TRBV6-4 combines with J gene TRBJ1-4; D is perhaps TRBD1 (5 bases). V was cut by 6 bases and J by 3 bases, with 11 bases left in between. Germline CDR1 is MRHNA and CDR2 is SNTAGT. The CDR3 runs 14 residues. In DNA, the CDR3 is TGTGCCAGCAGCCCAGGGTCAGCTAATGAAAAACTGTTTTTT. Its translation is CASSPGSANEKLFF.

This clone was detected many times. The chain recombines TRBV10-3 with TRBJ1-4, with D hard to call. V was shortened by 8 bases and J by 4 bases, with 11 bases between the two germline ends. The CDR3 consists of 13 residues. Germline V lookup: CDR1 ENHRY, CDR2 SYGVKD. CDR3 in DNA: TGTGCCATCGGAACGAGGGATAATGAAAAACTGTTTTTT. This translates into CAIGTRDNEKLFF.

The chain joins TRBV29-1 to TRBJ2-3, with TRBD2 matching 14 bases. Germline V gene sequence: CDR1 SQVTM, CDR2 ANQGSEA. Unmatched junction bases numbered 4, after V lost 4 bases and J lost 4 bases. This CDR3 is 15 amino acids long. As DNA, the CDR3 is TGCAGCGTTGGGAGACTAGCGGGGGGGCCAGATACGCAGTATTTT. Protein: CSVGRLAGGPDTQYF.